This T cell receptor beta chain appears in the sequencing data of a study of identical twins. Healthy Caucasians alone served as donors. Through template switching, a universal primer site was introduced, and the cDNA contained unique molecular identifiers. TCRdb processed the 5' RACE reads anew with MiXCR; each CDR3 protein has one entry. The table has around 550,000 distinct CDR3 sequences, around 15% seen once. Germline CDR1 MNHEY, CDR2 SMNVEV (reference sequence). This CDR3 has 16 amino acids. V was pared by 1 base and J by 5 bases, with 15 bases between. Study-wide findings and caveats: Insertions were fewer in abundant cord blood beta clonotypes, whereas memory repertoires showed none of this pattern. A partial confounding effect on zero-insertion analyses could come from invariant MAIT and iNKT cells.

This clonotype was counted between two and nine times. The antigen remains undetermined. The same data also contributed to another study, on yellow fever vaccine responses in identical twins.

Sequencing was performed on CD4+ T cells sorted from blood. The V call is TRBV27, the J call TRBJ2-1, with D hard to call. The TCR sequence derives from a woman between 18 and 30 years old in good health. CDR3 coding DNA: TGTGCCAGCAGTTTATTTCCGCCACCAGTAAACAATGAGCAGTTCTTC. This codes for CASSLFPPPVNNEQFF.